The clone carrying this T cell receptor beta chain turned up a few times. Its antigen remains unknown. Time point reported: persistent/refractory GD, antithyroid drugs over 5 years with positive TRAb. Making the TCR library involved RNA that had been extracted from PBMCs. From each patient, roughly 10 milliliters of peripheral blood was drawn and collected into an EDTA anticoagulant tube. These data are taken from a study of regulatory T cells in long-lasting Graves disease. Overall study results and limits: The small sample size may have reduced accuracy. The study found TRBV28, TRBJ1-2 and TRBJ2-5 favored in persistent disease.

Relying on iRepertoire HTBI primers and Arm-PCR of CDR3 regions, the team built TCR beta libraries. TCRdb itself ran the multiplex PCR reads through MiXCR, one entry per CDR3 protein. Of roughly 490,000 distinct CDR3 sequences listed, around a fifth are singletons. The CDR3 is 15 amino acids. Trimming removed 7 bases from V and 8 bases from J; junction bases left unmatched: 15. CDR1 is MNHNS and CDR2 is SASEGT in the germline V gene. The sample in question was peripheral blood mononuclear cells (PBMCs), obtained when the disease was refractory, from a patient treated with antithyroid drugs. V gene TRBV6-1 combines with J gene TRBJ1-2, with 8 bases aligning to TRBD1. The sequence was obtained from a female donor with Graves disease. The CDR3 sequence: CASKKQGVELRGYTF. Written as DNA, the CDR3 is TGTGCCAGCAAGAAACAGGGGGTCGAATTGAGGGGCTACACCTTC.